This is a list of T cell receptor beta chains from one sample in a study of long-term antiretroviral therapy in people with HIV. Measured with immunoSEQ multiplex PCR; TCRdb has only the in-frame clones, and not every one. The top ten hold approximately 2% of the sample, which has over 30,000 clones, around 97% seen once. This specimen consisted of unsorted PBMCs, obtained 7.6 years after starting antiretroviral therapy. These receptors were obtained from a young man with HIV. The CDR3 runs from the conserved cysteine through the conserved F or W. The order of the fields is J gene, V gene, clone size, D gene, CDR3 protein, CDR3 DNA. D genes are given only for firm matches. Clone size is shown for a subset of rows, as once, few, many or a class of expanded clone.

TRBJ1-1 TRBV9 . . CASSVGPRTGNTEAFF TGTGCCAGCAGCGTAGGTCCCAGGACTGGGAACACTGAAGCTTTCTTT
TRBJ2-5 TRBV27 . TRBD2 CASNPSGGARETQYF TGTGCCAGCAACCCTAGCGGGGGGGCTCGAGAGACCCAGTACTTC
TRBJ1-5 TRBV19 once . CAGGSSNQPQHF TGTGCCGGGGGCAGTAGCAATCAGCCCCAGCATTTT
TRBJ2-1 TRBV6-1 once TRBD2 CASKGTSRNEQFF TGTGCCAGCAAGGGGACTAGTAGGAATGAGCAGTTCTTC
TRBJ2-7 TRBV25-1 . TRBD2 CASSRRAGGAYEQYF TGTGCCAGCAGTAGGAGGGCGGGAGGGGCCTACGAGCAGTACTTC
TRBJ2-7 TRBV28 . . CASAEVEAYEQYF TGTGCCAGCGCAGAGGTAGAGGCCTACGAGCAGTACTTC
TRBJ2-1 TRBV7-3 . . CASSLGRGGHEQFF TGTGCCAGCAGCTTAGGAAGGGGAGGTCATGAGCAGTTCTTC
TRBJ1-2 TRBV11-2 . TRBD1 CASRFIPSGQGKDYGYTF TGTGCCAGCAGATTTATACCATCGGGACAGGGGAAGGATTATGGCTACACCTTC
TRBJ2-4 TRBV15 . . CATSRGDFMSIQYF TGTGCCACCAGCAGAGGGGACTTCATGAGCATTCAGTACTTC
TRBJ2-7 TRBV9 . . CASSTGVRAREQYF TGTGCCAGCAGCACCGGAGTCAGGGCGCGCGAGCAGTACTTC
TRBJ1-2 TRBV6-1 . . CASSEIDGYTF TGTGCCAGCAGTGAAATTGATGGCTACACCTTC
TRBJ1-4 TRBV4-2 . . CASSRTGGGEKLFF TGTGCCAGCAGCCGAACAGGCGGAGGGGAAAAACTGTTTTTT
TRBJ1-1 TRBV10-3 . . CAASTANTEAFF TGTGCCGCGTCGACAGCGAACACTGAAGCTTTCTTT
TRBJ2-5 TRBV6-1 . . CASSWTVLETQYF TGTGCCAGCAGTTGGACGGTGCTGGAGACCCAGTACTTC
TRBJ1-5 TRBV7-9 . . CASSFSYQPQHF TGTGCCAGCAGCTTCAGTTATCAGCCCCAGCATTTT
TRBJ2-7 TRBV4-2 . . CASSQPPGGGIAYEQYF TGTGCCAGCAGCCAGCCCCCCGGGGGAGGAATTGCCTACGAGCAGTACTTC
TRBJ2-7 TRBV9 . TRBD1 CASSVDGRGIYEQYF TGTGCCAGCAGCGTAGACGGCAGGGGGATCTACGAGCAGTACTTC
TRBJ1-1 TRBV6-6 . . CASSRTTRGPQLF TGTGCCAGCAGCCGCACGACTAGAGGCCCACAACTTTTT
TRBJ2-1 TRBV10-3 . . CAIKSSTYNEQFF TGTGCCATCAAGAGTTCCACCTACAATGAGCAGTTCTTC
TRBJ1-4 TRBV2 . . CASGRGINEKLFF TGTGCCAGCGGTCGAGGGATTAATGAAAAACTGTTTTTT
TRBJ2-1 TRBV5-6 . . CASTVDFSNEQFF TGTGCCAGCACCGTAGACTTCTCCAATGAGCAGTTCTTC
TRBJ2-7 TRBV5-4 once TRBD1 CATQDREYEQYF TGTGCCACCCAAGACAGGGAGTACGAGCAGTACTTC
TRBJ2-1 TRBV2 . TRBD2 CALSGLAGYQFF TGTGCCCTTAGTGGGCTAGCGGGGTACCAGTTCTTC
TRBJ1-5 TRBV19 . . CASQIRDYNQPQHF TGTGCCAGTCAAATTAGGGATTACAATCAGCCCCAGCATTTT
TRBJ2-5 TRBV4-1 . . CASSQGRRETQYF TGCGCCAGCAGCCAGGGCCGGCGGGAGACCCAGTACTTC
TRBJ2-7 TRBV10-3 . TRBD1 CAIRRTGGYEQYF TGTGCCATCAGACGGACAGGGGGCTACGAGCAGTACTTC
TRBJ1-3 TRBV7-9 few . CASTLGPDSGNTIYF TGTGCCAGCACTCTTGGCCCAGATTCTGGAAACACCATATATTTT
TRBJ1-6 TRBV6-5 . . CASQVAGSPLHF TGTGCCAGCCAGGTGGCCGGCTCACCCCTCCACTTT
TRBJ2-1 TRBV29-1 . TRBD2 CSASSGGAGNEQFF TGCAGCGCCTCGAGCGGGGGGGCCGGCAATGAGCAGTTCTTC
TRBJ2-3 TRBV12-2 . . CASRLTGRDTQYF TGTGCAAGTCGCCTGACAGGGAGAGATACGCAGTATTTT
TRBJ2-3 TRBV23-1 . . CASSQSVRVTDTQYF TGCGCCAGCAGTCAATCGGTGCGGGTCACAGATACGCAGTATTTT
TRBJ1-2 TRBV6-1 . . CASSDRGGGYTF TGTGCCAGCAGTGACCGCGGAGGTGGCTACACCTTC
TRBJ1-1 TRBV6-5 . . CASRMNTEAFF TGTGCCAGCAGAATGAACACTGAAGCTTTCTTT
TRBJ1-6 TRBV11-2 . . CASSSGRGWRINSPLHF TGTGCCAGCAGCTCGGGTCGGGGGTGGAGAATAAATTCACCCCTCCACTTT
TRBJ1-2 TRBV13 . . CASSRRTASLYGYTF TGTGCCAGCAGCCGACGGACAGCCTCCCTCTATGGCTACACCTTC
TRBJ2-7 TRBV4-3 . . CASSPVGVNGEQYF TGCGCCAGCAGTCCTGTGGGGGTAAATGGCGAGCAGTACTTC
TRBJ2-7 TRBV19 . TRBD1 CASRQGHSYEQYF TGTGCCAGTAGACAGGGGCACTCCTACGAGCAGTACTTC
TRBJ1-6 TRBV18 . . CASSPTVGSPLHF TGTGCCAGCTCACCGACAGTGGGTTCACCCCTCCACTTT
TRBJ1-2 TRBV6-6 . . CASSYSRGDVGPGYTF TGTGCCAGCAGTTACTCGAGAGGGGATGTCGGCCCTGGCTACACCTTC
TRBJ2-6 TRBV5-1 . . CASSLRSGANVLTF TGCGCCAGCAGCCTTCGCTCTGGGGCCAACGTCCTGACTTTC
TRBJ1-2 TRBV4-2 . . CASSQEQGGGLVSNYGYTF TGTGCCAGCAGCCAAGAGCAAGGCGGTGGCTTGGTTTCTAACTATGGCTACACCTTC
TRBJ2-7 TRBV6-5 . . CATSQGGTSSYEQYF TGTGCCACCAGCCAGGGGGGTACGAGCTCCTACGAGCAGTACTTC
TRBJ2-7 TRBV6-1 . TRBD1 CASSDAGTGRSEQYF TGTGCCAGCAGTGACGCCGGGACAGGACGGAGCGAGCAGTACTTC
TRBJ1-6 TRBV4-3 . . CASSHSKLQDNSPLHF TGCGCCAGCAGCCACTCTAAGCTGCAGGATAATTCACCCCTCCACTTT
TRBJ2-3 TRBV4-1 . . CASSQGPYSTDTQYF TGCGCCAGCAGCCAAGGTCCTTATAGCACAGATACGCAGTATTTT
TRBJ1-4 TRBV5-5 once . CASSLNRDLFF TGTGCCAGCAGCTTGAACCGGGACCTGTTTTTT
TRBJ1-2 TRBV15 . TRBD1 CATSRRTGQGYTF TGTGCCACCAGCAGACGGACAGGGCAAGGCTACACCTTC
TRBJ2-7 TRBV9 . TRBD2 CASSVGPLALYEQYF TGTGCCAGCAGCGTAGGTCCACTAGCGTTGTACGAGCAGTACTTC
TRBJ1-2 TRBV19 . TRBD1 CASRKDRAFYGYTF TGTGCCAGTAGGAAGGACAGGGCATTCTATGGCTACACCTTC
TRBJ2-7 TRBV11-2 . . CASSFGWGNLSYEQYF TGTGCCAGCAGCTTTGGGTGGGGGAACCTCTCCTACGAGCAGTACTTC
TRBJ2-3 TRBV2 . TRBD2 CASGLDTSTDTQYF TGTGCCAGTGGACTAGACACTAGCACAGATACGCAGTATTTT
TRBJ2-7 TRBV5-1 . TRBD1 CASSQIGTGLPWEQYF TGCGCCAGCAGCCAGATTGGGACAGGACTGCCTTGGGAGCAGTACTTC
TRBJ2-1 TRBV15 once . CATSRHNYGEQFF TGTGCCACCAGCCGCCATAACTACGGTGAGCAGTTCTTC
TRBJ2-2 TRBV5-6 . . CASSWGLGNTGELFF TGTGCCAGCAGCTGGGGTCTGGGGAACACCGGGGAGCTGTTTTTT
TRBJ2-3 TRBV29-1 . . CSPVFSDTQYF TGCAGCCCGGTTTTTTCAGATACGCAGTATTTT
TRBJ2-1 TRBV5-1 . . CASSPPRDLIEQFF TGCGCCAGCAGCCCGCCCCGAGATCTCATTGAGCAGTTCTTC
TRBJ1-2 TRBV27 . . CASSTGQPGRGYTF TGTGCCAGCAGTACCGGACAGCCGGGGAGAGGCTACACCTTC
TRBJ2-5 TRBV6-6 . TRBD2 CASSSLGRVETQYF TGTGCCAGCAGCTCCCTGGGGAGGGTAGAGACCCAGTACTTC